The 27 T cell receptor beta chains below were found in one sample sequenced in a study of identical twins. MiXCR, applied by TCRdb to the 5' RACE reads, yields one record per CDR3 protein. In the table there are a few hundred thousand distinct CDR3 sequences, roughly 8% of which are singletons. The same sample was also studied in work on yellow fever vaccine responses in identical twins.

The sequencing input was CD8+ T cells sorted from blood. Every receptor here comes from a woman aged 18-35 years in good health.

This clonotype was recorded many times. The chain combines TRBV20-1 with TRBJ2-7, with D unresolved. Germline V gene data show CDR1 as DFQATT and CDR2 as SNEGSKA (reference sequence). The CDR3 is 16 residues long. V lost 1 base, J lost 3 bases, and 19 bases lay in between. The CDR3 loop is CSARGVLGADSYEQYF. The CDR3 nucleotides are TGCAGTGCTAGAGGGGTCCTGGGCGCGGATAGCTACGAGCAGTACTTC.

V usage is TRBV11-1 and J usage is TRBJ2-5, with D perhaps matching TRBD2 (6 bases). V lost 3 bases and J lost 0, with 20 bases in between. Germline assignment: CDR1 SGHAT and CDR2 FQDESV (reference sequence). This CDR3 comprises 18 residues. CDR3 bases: TGTGCCAGCAGCTTCCCTCATCAGGGAGGCGGGGACCAAGAGACCCAGTACTTC. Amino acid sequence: CASSFPHQGGGDQETQYF. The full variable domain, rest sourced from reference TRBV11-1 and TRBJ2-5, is EAEVAQSPRYKITEKSQAVAFWCDPISGHATLYWYRQILGQGPELLVQFQDESVVDDSQLPKDRFSAERLKGVDSTLKIQPAELGDSAMYLCASSFPHQGGGDQETQYFGPGTRLLVL.

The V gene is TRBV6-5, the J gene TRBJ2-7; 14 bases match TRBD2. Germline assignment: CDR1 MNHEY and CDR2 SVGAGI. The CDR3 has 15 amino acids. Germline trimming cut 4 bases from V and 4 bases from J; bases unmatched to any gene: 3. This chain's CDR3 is CASSWGTSGSYEQYF. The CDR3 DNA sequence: TGTGCCAGCAGTTGGGGGACTAGCGGGAGTTACGAGCAGTACTTC.

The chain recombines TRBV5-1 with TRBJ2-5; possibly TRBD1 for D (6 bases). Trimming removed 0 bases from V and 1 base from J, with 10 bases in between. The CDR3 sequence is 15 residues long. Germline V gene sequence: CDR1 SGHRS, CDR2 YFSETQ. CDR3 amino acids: CASSLEWGPQETQYF. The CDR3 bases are TGCGCCAGCAGCTTGGAATGGGGGCCCCAAGAGACCCAGTACTTC.

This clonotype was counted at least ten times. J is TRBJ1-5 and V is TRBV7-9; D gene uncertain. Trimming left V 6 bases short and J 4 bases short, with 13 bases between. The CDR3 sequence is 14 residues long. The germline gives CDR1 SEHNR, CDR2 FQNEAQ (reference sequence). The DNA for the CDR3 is TGTGCCAGCAGGAGAGAAGGAGCTAATCAGCCCCAGCATTTT. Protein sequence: CASRREGANQPQHF.

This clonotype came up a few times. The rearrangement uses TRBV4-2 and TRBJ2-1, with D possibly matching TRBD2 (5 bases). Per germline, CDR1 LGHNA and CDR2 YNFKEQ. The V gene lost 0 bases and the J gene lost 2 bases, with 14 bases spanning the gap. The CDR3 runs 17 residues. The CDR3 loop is CASSQDGSDSPYNEQFF. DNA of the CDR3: TGTGCCAGCAGCCAAGATGGCTCGGACTCTCCCTACAATGAGCAGTTCTTC.

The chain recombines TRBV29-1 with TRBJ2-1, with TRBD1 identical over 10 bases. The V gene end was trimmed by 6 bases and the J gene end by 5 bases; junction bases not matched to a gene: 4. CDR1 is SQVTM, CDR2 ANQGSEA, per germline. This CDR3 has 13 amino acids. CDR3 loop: CSVPGQGDNEQFF. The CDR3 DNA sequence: TGCAGCGTGCCTGGACAGGGGGACAATGAGCAGTTCTTC.

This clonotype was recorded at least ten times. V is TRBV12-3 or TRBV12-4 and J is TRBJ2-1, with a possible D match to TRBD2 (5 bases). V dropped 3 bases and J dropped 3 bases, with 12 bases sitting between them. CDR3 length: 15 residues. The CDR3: CASSFSADYYNEQFF. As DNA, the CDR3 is TGTGCCAGCAGTTTTTCAGCGGATTACTACAATGAGCAGTTCTTC.

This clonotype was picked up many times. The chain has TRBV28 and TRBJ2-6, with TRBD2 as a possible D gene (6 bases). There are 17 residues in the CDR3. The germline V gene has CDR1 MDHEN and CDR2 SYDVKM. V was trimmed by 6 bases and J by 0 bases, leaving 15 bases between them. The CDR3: CASSQAGSASGANVLTF. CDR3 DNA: TGTGCCAGCAGCCAAGCGGGTTCGGCCTCTGGGGCCAACGTCCTGACTTTC.

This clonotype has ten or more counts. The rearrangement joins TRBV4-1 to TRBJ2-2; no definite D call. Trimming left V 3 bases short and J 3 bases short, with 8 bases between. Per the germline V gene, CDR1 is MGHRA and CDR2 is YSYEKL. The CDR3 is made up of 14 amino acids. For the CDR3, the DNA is TGCGCCAGCAGCCATGGGGTTTACACCGGGGAGCTGTTTTTT. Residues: CASSHGVYTGELFF.

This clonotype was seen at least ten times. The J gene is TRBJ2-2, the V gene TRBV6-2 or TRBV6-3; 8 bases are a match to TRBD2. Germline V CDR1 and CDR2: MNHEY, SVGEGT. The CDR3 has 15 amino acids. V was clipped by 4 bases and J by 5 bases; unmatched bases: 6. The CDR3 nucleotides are TGTGCCAGCAGTTTAAGCGGGGGAGAAACCGGGGAGCTGTTTTTT. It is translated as CASSLSGGETGELFF.

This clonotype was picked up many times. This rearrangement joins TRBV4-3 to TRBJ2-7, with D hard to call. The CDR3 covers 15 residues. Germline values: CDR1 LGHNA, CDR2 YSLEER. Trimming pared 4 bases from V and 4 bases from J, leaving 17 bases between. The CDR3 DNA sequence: TGCGCCAGCAGCCCTCTGATCGGAGCGTCTTACGAGCAGTACTTC. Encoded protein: CASSPLIGASYEQYF.

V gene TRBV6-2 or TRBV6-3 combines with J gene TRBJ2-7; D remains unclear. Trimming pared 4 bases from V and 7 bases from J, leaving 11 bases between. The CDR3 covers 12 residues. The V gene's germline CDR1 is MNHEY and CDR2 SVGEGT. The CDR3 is CASSSNVREQYF. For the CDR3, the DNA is TGTGCCAGCAGTTCCAATGTGCGGGAGCAGTACTTC.

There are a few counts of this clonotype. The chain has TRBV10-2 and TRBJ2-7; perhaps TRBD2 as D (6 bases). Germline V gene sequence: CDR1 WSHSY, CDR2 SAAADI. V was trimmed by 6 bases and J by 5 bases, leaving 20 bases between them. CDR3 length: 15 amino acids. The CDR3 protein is CASSGTAPRVDEQYF. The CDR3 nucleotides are TGCGCCAGCAGCGGGACTGCCCCAAGGGTCGACGAGCAGTACTTC.

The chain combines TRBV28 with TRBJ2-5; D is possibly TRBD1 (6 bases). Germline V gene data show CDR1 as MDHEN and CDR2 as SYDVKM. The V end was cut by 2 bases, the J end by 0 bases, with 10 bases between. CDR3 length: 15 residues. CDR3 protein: CASSLRGTYQETQYF. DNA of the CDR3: TGTGCCAGCAGTTTAAGGGGGACGTACCAAGAGACCCAGTACTTC.

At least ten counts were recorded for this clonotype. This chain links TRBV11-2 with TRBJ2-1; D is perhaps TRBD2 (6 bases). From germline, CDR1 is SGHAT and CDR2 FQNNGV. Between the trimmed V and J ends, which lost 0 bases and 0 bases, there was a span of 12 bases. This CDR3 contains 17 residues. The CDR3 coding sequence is TGTGCCAGCAGCTTAGAGGCGCGGGATCTCTCCTACAATGAGCAGTTCTTC. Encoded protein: CASSLEARDLSYNEQFF.

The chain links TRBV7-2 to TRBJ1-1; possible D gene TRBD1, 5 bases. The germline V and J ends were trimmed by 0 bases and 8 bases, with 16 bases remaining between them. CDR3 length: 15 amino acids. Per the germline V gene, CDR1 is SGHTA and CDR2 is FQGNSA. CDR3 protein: CASSLAPVGVREAFF. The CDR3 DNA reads TGTGCCAGCAGCTTAGCTCCTGTGGGGGTTAGGGAAGCTTTCTTT.

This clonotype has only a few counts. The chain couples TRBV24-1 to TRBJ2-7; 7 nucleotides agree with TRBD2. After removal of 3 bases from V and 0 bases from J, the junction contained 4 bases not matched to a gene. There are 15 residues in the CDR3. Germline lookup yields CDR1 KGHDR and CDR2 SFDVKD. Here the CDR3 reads CATSDNRDYSYEQYF. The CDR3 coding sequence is TGTGCCACCAGTGATAACCGGGACTACTCCTACGAGCAGTACTTC.

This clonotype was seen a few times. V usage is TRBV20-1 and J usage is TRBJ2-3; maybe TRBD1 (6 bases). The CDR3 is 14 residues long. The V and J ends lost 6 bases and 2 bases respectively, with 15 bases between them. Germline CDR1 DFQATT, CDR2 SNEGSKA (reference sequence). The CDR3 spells CSASSDRSTDTQYF. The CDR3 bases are TGCAGTGCCTCATCCGACAGGTCCACAGATACGCAGTATTTT.

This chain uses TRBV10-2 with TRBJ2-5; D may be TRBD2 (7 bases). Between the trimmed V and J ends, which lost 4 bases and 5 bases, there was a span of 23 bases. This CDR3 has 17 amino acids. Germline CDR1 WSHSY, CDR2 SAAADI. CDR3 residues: CASSGLPEGGPVETQYF. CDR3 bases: TGCGCCAGCAGTGGGCTCCCGGAGGGGGGGCCTGTGGAGACCCAGTACTTC.

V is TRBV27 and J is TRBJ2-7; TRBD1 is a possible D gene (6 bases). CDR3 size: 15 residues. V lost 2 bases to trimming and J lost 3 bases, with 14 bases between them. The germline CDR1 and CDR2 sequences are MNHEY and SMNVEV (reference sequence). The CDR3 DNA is TGTGCCAGCAGTTTAGGCAGGGGTCGAATCTACGAGCAGTACTTC. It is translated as CASSLGRGRIYEQYF.

The CDR3 reads CASSLARGDYGYTF. The CDR3 DNA reads as TGTGCCAGCAGCCTCGCCCGGGGAGACTATGGCTACACCTTC. This chain connects TRBV27 to TRBJ1-2; D unclear. The ends were cut back, 6 bases at V and 3 bases at J, with 14 bases in the middle. Germline V gene lookup returns CDR1 MNHEY and CDR2 SMNVEV (reference sequence). The CDR3 is 14 amino acids.

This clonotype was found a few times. CDR3 coding DNA: TGCAGTCCCCGGCGGCTAGCGGGAAACACCGGGGAGCTGTTTTTT. It codes for CSPRRLAGNTGELFF. The rearrangement uses TRBV20-1 and TRBJ2-2; 9 nucleotides line up with TRBD2. The CDR3 contains 15 residues. Looked up from germline, CDR1 is DFQATT and CDR2 is SNEGSKA (reference sequence). Losses at the gene ends were 8 bases for V and 2 bases for J; bases not matched to a gene: 9.

The CDR3 reads CASSYPWDTQYF. The CDR3 coding sequence is TGTGCCAGCAGTTACCCCTGGGATACGCAGTATTTT. This chain links TRBV6-6 with TRBJ2-3; D ambiguous. This CDR3 contains 12 residues. The germline V and J ends were trimmed by 2 bases and 6 bases, with 6 bases remaining between them. Per germline, CDR1 MNHNY and CDR2 SVGAGI (reference sequence).

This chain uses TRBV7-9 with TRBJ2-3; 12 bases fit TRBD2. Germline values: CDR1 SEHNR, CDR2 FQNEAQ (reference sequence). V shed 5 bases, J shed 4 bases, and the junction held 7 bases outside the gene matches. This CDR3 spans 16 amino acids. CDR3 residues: CASSRNRLAGADTQYF. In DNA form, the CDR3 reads TGTGCCAGCAGCCGAAACCGACTAGCGGGAGCAGATACGCAGTATTTT.

The CDR3 DNA follows: TGTGCCAGCAGAATTAGCGGGGGGCCACCCCCCGGGGAGCTGTTTTTT. Encoded protein: CASRISGGPPPGELFF. The chain links TRBV12-3 or TRBV12-4 to TRBJ2-2; 10 nucleotides line up with TRBD2. The V gene end was trimmed by 6 bases and the J gene end by 6 bases; junction bases not matched to a gene: 10. This CDR3 region has 16 residues.

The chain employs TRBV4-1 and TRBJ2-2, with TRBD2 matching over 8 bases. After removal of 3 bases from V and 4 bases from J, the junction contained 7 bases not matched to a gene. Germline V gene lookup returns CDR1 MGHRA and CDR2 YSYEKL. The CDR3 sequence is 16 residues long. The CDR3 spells CASSHIAGNPTGELFF. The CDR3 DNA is TGCGCCAGCAGCCATATAGCGGGGAATCCCACCGGGGAGCTGTTTTTT.